These 20 T cell receptor beta chains came from one sample sequenced in a study of CD8+CD57+ T cells in acquired aplastic anemia. Genomic DNA, serving as template, underwent TCR beta VDJ and CDR3 profiling. TCRdb independently ran MiXCR on the reads; one entry per CDR3 protein. In the table there are about 260,000 distinct CDR3 sequences, around 82% of which are singletons. Selection for sequencing was limited to patients who had shown CD8+CD57+ cell expansion by flow cytometry. What was sequenced was sorted CD4+, CD8+, or CD8+CD57+ T cells (not recorded which) from PBMCs. The receptor source for this set is a human donor with aplastic anemia.

In regard to this clonotype: An end of the junction differs from the germline gene, which may be a read error. The V and J genes are TRBV7-8 and TRBJ1-4, with D tentatively TRBD1 (5 bases). Per germline, CDR1 SGHVS and CDR2 FQNEAQ. This CDR3 region has 17 residues. This CDR3 is CASSLAGGPGTQEFRPF. For the CDR3, the DNA is TGTGCCAGCAGCTTAGCGGGTGGCCCCGGGACTCAGGAATTTCGCCCTTTT.

To note about this clonotype: It is unclear where the CDR3 begins or ends on the DNA, so no DNA is shown, and the CDR3 is as TCRdb lists it. The CDR3 region is CASRGQGSGEQFFAPF. The J gene is TRBJ1-1, the V gene TRBV2; the tabulated D call, TRBD1, remains unverified against the DNA. The CDR3 has 16 residues if both end residues are counted. The germline V gene encodes CDR1 SNHLY and CDR2 FYNNEI.

With respect to this clonotype: An end of the junction does not agree with germline; a read error may underlie this. The chain joins TRBV5-1 to TRBJ2-7; D may be TRBD1 or TRBD2 (5 bases each). CDR3 length: 13 residues. The germline V gene encodes CDR1 SGHRS and CDR2 YFSETQ. CDR3 nucleotides: TGTGCCAGCAGCTTGGACGGGGACGGGCTGCAGTACTTC. This gives the protein CASSLDGDGLQYF.

As to this clonotype: One end of the junction varies from germline; a read error may be responsible. The chain couples TRBV5-1 to TRBJ2-3; TRBD2 matches at 10 bases. The CDR3 totals 14 residues. Germline CDR1 is SGHRS and CDR2 is YFSETQ. The CDR3 DNA sequence: TGTGCCAGCAGCTTAGAAGTAGCGGGGGGTACGCAGTATTTT. This sequence encodes CASSLEVAGGTQYF.

This clonotype is a singleton in its sample. J is TRBJ2-1 and V is TRBV7-2; 10 bases fit TRBD1. The trim removed 3 bases at V and 10 bases at J, leaving 15 bases unmatched. This CDR3 has 17 residues. Germline V gene lookup returns CDR1 SGHTA and CDR2 FQGNSA. This CDR3 reads CASSLTGGPDYGYEQFF. The CDR3 DNA sequence: TGTGCCAGCAGCTTGACAGGGGGCCCCGACTATGGCTACGAGCAGTTCTTC.

This clonotype was seen many times. The chain has TRBV11-2 and TRBJ2-3; 7 bases agree with TRBD2. Germline CDR1 and CDR2: SGHAT and FQNNGV. Germline trimming cut 4 bases from V and 6 bases from J; bases unmatched to any gene: 7. CDR3 size: 14 residues. The CDR3, as DNA: TGTGCCAGCAGCTGGGGGGGAGGGTCCGATACGCAGTATTTT. This gives the protein CASSWGGGSDTQYF.

The rearrangement joins TRBV2 to TRBJ2-5, with D tentatively TRBD1 (5 bases). The CDR3 totals 14 residues. Germline V gives CDR1 SNHLY, CDR2 FYNNEI. Trimming took off 7 bases at V and 7 bases at J, with 19 bases between the two ends. The CDR3 DNA sequence: TGTGCCAGCACCCGAGTGACAGCCCGCGGGACCCAGTACTTC. It codes for CASTRVTARGTQYF.

As to this clonotype: One junction end disagrees with the germline gene, perhaps due to a read error. The gene calls are TRBV11-3 and TRBJ2-2; D not certain. The CDR3 contains 12 residues. Germline CDR1 reads SGHNT; CDR2 reads YENEEA. The CDR3 sequence: CASSLDLRELFF. DNA for the CDR3: TGTGCCAGCAGCCTAGATCTCAGGGAGCTGTTTTTT.

Comment on this clonotype: The conserved phenylalanine or tryptophan normally closing the CDR3 is absent here, so this likely arose from a read error. No DNA is shown, since the ends of the CDR3 on it are uncertain; the CDR3 is the one TCRdb lists. The chain couples TRBV7-9 to TRBJ2-3; the table calls TRBD1, which could not be checked here. CDR1 SEHNR and CDR2 FQNEAQ come from the germline V gene (reference sequence). The CDR3 contains 13 residues when both ends are counted. The CDR3 region is CASSVVAGELLYL.

A note on this clonotype: One end of the junction is discordant with germline, which a read error may explain. The rearrangement joins TRBV9 to TRBJ2-2; 8 bases map to TRBD2. This CDR3 is built from 16 residues. CDR1 is SGDLS and CDR2 is YYNGEE in the germline V gene. The CDR3 protein is CASRRGVVAGNRGAGF. Written as DNA, the CDR3 is TGTGCCAGCCGGCGAGGGGTGGTAGCGGGAAATCGGGGAGCTGGTTTT.

About this clonotype itself: The junction departs from the called germline gene at one end, perhaps through a read error. The CDR3 nucleotides read TGTGCCACCAGCGGGGGTGTTGCAGATACGCAGTATTTC. Amino acid sequence: CATSGGVADTQYF. J is TRBJ1-2 and V is TRBV9; possibly TRBD1 for D (5 bases). Germline loops: CDR1 SGDLS, CDR2 YYNGEE. The CDR3 covers 13 residues.

Comments on this clonotype: An end of the junction does not agree with germline; a read error may underlie this. This rearrangement joins TRBV7-8 to TRBJ2-1; D is possibly TRBD2 (7 bases). This CDR3 region has 14 residues. Germline loops: CDR1 SGHVS, CDR2 FQNEAQ. The CDR3 spells CASSLGRGGATQYF. The CDR3 bases are TGTGCCAGCAGCTTAGGTAGAGGGGGGGCTACGCAGTATTTC.

The J gene is TRBJ1-1, the V gene TRBV7-2; D not certain. The CDR3 length is 15 residues. The V and J ends lost 4 bases and 11 bases respectively, with 23 bases between them. Germline CDR1 is SGHTA and CDR2 is FQGNSA. DNA for the CDR3: TGTGCCAGCAGCTCTCTTATGAATGAGAACACCGACGCTTTCTTT. Its protein is CASSSLMNENTDAFF.

About this clonotype itself: This CDR3 is missing its conserved last phenylalanine or tryptophan, likely due to a read error. The DNA is left out, because the CDR3 cannot be placed on it with certainty; the CDR3 is given as TCRdb lists it. The chain recombines TRBV6-6 with TRBJ2-3. Germline assignment: CDR1 MNHNY and CDR2 SVGAGI (reference sequence). The CDR3 is 17 residues long, ends included. CDR3 sequence reads: CASSYLTPEPSTFAQDL.

The rearrangement links TRBV9 to TRBJ2-7, with a tentative D call TRBD1 (5 bases). V was cut by 0 bases and J by 8 bases, with 21 bases left in between. The CDR3 is 16 residues long. From germline, CDR1 is SGDLS and CDR2 YYNGEE. CDR3 in DNA: TGTGCCAGCAGCGTAGGGGGCTCGAGGAATCAGCCCCAGCAGTACGTC. Amino acids: CASSVGGSRNQPQQYV.

Points on this clonotype: The junction departs from germline at one end; a sequencing error may be responsible. The genes are TRBV7-3 and TRBJ1-5; D call uncertain. CDR1 is SGHTA and CDR2 is FQGTGA in the germline V gene. The CDR3 is made up of 14 amino acids. The CDR3 protein is CASSLSYSNEPQHF. The CDR3, as DNA: TGTGCTAGCAGCTTATCGTATAGCAATGAGCCCCAGCATTTT.

This chain links TRBV20-1 with TRBJ2-3; no definite D call. CDR1 and CDR2 (germline): DFQATT, SNEGSKA (reference sequence). This CDR3 spans 14 amino acids. V lost 0 bases to trimming and J lost 0 bases, with 7 bases between them. The CDR3 DNA is TGCAGTGCTAGAGATAGTACTAGCACAGATACGCAGTATTTT. Protein: CSARDSTSTDTQYF.

The chain recombines TRBV7-3 with TRBJ1-1, with D uncertain. The CDR3 is 15 residues long. The ends were cut back, 8 bases at V and 1 base at J, with 17 bases in the middle. Germline lookup yields CDR1 SGHTA and CDR2 FQGTGA. CDR3 bases: TGTGCCAGCTCATTAGAGGCCAACGCGAACACTGAAGCTTTCTTT. Its protein is CASSLEANANTEAFF.

Concerning this clonotype: The final CDR3 position lacks the conserved phenylalanine or tryptophan, pointing to a likely read error. No DNA is shown, since the ends of the CDR3 on it are uncertain; the CDR3 is the one TCRdb lists. The chain couples TRBV7-9 to TRBJ2-4; the table's D call, TRBD1, has no DNA check behind it. Per germline, CDR1 SEHNR and CDR2 FQNEAQ (reference sequence). The CDR3 is 12 residues long, counting both termini. The chain's CDR3 is CASSVAGSYGAN.

Concerning this clonotype itself: Its ends do not fully match the called genes, so a read error is possible. V is TRBV7-9 and J is TRBJ1-2; D unclear. The germline V gene encodes CDR1 SEHNR and CDR2 FQNEAQ (reference sequence). The CDR3 sequence is 16 residues long. The CDR3 nucleotides read TGTGCCATCAGCTTTCAAAGAAGCGGGGTGAGCGATGAGTACACCTTC. Translation: CAISFQRSGVSDEYTF.